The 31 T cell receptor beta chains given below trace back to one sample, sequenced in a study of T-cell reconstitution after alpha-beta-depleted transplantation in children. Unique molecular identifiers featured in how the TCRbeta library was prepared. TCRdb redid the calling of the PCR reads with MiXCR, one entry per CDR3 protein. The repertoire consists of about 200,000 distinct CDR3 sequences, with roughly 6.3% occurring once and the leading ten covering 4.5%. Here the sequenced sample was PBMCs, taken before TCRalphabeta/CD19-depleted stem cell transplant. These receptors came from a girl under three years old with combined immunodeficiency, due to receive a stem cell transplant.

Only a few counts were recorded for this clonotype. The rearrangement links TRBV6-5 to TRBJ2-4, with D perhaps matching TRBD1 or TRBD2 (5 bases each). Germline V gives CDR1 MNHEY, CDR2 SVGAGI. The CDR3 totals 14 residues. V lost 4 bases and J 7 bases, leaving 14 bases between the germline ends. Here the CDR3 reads CASSFWQGENIQYF. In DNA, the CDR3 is TGTGCCAGCAGTTTCTGGCAGGGAGAGAACATTCAGTACTTC.

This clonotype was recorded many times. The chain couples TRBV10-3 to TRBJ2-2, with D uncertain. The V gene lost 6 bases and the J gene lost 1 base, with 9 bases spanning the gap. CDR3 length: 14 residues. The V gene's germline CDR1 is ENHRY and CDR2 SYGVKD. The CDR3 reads CAIRGYGNTGELFF. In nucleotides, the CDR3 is TGTGCCATCAGAGGGTATGGGAACACCGGGGAGCTGTTTTTT.

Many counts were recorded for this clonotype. The CDR3 reads CASSQALAGNTIYF. The CDR3 nucleotides are TGTGCCAGCAGCCAAGCACTTGCTGGAAACACCATATATTTT. The V and J genes are TRBV3-1 and TRBJ1-3; D is uncertain. Trimming pared 1 base from V and 2 bases from J, leaving 6 bases between. CDR1 and CDR2 from the germline V gene are LGHDT and YNNKEL (reference sequence). The CDR3 is 14 amino acids.

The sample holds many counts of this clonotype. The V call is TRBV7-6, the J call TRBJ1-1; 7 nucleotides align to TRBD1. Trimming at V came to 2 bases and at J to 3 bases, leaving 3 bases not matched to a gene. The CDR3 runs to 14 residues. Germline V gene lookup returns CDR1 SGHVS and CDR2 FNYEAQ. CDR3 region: CASSLLQGDTEAFF. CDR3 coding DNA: TGTGCCAGCAGCTTACTTCAGGGGGACACTGAAGCTTTCTTT.

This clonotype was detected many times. CDR3 bases: TGTGCCAGCAGTCCCGCCGGGACTAGCGGGCGGGATGAGCAGTTCTTC. Encoded protein: CASSPAGTSGRDEQFF. This chain joins TRBV28 and TRBJ2-1; 12 bases line up with TRBD2. Germline values: CDR1 MDHEN, CDR2 SYDVKM. Germline trimming cut 5 bases from V and 8 bases from J; bases unmatched to any gene: 10. The CDR3 sequence is 16 residues long.

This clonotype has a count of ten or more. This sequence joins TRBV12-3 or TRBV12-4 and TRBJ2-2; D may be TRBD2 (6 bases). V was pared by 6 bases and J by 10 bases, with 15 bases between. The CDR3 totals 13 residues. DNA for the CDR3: TGTGCCAGCAGACTAGCCGGCAGTGAGGAGCTGTTTTTT. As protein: CASRLAGSEELFF.

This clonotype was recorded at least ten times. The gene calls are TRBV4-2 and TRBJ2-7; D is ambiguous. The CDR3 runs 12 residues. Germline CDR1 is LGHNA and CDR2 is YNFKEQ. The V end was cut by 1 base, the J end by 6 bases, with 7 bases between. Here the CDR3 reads CASSQVQSEQYF. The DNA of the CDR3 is TGTGCCAGCAGCCAAGTACAGAGCGAGCAGTACTTC.

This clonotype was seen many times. CDR3 protein: CSVEKGTAYEQYF. CDR3 bases: TGCAGCGTTGAAAAGGGGACAGCGTACGAGCAGTACTTC. The chain combines TRBV29-1 with TRBJ2-7; TRBD1 agrees at 7 bases. The junction had 5 bases not matched to a gene; V was cut back by 2 bases and J by 4 bases. CDR1 is SQVTM and CDR2 is ANQGSEA in the germline V gene. The CDR3 extends over 13 amino acids.

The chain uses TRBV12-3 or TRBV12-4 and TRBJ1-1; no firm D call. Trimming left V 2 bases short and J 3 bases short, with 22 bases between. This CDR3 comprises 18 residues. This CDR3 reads CASSLTDWWRISDTEAFF. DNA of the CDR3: TGTGCCAGCAGTTTAACAGATTGGTGGCGGATCTCGGACACTGAAGCTTTCTTT.

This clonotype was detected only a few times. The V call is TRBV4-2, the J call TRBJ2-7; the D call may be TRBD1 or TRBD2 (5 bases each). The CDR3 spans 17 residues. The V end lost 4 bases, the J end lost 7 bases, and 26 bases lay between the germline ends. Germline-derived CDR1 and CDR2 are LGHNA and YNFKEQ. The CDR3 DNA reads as TGTGCCAGCAGCCCGTCGGTCGGGACCGCCGGTAGGGGAGAGCAGTACTTC. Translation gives CASSPSVGTAGRGEQYF.

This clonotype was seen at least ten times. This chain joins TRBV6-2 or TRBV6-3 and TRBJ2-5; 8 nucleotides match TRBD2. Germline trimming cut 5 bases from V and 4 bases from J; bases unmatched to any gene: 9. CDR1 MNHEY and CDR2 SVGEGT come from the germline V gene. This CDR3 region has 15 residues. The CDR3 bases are TGTGCCAGCAGTCAGACCGGGACTAGTCGAGAGACCCAGTACTTC. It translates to CASSQTGTSRETQYF.

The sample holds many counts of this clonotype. The CDR3 protein is CASSLLQAPYNSPLHF. The CDR3 nucleotides read TGTGCCAGCAGCTTACTACAGGCCCCTTATAATTCACCCCTCCACTTT. The chain employs TRBV7-2 and TRBJ1-6; D is perhaps TRBD1 (5 bases). In germline, CDR1 is SGHTA, CDR2 FQGNSA. The CDR3 runs 16 residues. Trimming removed 2 bases from V and 4 bases from J, with 12 bases in between.

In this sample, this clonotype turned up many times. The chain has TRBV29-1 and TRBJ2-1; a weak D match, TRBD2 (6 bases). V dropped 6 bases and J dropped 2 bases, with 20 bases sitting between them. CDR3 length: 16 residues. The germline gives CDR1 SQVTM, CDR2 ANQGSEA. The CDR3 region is CSVVFGGLGPYNEQFF. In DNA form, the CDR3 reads TGCAGCGTCGTTTTTGGGGGACTGGGTCCCTACAATGAGCAGTTCTTC.

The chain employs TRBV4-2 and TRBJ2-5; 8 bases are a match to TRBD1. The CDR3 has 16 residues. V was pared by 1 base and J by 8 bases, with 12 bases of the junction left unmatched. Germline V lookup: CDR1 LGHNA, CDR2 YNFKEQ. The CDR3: CASSQAYIPGQATQYF. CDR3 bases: TGTGCCAGCAGCCAAGCTTACATCCCGGGACAGGCAACCCAGTACTTC.

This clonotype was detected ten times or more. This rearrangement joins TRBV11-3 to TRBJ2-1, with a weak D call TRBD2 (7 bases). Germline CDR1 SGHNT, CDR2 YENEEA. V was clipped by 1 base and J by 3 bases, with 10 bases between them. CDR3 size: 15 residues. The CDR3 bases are TGTGCCAGCAGCTTAGTCGGGGGGCTCTACAATGAGCAGTTCTTC. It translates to CASSLVGGLYNEQFF. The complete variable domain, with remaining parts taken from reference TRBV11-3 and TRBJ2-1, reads EAGVVQSPRYKIIEKKQPVAFWCNPISGHNTLYWYLQNLGQGPELLIRYENEEAVDDSQLPKDRFSAERLKGVDSTLKIQPAELGDSAVYLCASSLVGGLYNEQFFGPGTRLTVL.

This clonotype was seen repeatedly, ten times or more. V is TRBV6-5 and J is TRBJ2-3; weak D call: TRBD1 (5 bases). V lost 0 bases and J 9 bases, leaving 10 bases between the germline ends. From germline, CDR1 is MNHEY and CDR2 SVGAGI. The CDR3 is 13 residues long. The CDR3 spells CASSYSVTGTQYF. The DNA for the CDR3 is TGTGCCAGCAGTTACTCGGTAACAGGCACGCAGTATTTT.

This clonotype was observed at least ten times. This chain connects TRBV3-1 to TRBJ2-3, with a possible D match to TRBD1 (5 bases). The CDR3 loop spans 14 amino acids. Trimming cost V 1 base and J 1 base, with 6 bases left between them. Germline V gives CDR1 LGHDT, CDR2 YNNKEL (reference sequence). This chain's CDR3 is CASSQGTRTDTQYF. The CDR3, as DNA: TGTGCCAGCAGCCAAGGGACACGCACAGATACGCAGTATTTT.

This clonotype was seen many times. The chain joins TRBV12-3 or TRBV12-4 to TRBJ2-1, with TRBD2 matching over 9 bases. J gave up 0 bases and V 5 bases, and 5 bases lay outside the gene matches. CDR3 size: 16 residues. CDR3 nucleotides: TGTGCCAGCAGTGGGACTAGCCCCAGCTCCTACAATGAGCAGTTCTTC. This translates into CASSGTSPSSYNEQFF.

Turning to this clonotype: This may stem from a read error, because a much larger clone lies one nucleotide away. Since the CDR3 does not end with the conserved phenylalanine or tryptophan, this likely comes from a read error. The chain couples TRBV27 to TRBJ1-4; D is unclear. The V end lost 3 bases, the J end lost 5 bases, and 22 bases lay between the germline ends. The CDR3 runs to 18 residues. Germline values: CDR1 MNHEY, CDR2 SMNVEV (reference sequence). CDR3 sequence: CASSFRPGGNWANEKLFY. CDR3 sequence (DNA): TGTGCCAGCAGTTTTCGCCCCGGTGGGAATTGGGCAAATGAAAAACTGTTTTAT.

The CDR3 sequence is CASSQERGLAGGPYEQYF. In DNA, the CDR3 is TGTGCCAGCAGCCAGGAGAGGGGACTAGCGGGAGGACCCTACGAGCAGTACTTC. J is TRBJ2-7 and V is TRBV3-1; 15 bases fit TRBD2. The CDR3 runs 18 residues. Trimming cost V 3 bases and J 2 bases; bases outside gene matches: 8. Looked up from germline, CDR1 is LGHDT and CDR2 is YNNKEL (reference sequence).

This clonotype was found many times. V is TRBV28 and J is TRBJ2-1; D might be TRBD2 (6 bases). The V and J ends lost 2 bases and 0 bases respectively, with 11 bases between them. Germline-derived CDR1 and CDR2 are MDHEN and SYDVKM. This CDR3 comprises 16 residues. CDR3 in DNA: TGTGCCAGCAGTTTACTGGGGGGACCCTCCTACAATGAGCAGTTCTTC. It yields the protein CASSLLGGPSYNEQFF.

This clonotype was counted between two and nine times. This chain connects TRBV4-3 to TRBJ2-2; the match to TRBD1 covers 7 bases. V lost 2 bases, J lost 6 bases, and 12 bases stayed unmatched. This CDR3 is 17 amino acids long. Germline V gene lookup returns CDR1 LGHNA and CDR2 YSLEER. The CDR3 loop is CASSQFPFRQGPGELFF. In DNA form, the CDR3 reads TGCGCCAGCAGCCAATTCCCGTTTCGACAGGGCCCCGGGGAGCTGTTTTTT.

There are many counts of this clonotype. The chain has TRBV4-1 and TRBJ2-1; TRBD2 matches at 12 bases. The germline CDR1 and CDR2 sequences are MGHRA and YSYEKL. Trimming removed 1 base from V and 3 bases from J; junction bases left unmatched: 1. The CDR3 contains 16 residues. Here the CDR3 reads CASSQGTSGDYNEQFF. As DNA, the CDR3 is TGCGCCAGCAGCCAAGGGACTAGCGGGGACTACAATGAGCAGTTCTTC.

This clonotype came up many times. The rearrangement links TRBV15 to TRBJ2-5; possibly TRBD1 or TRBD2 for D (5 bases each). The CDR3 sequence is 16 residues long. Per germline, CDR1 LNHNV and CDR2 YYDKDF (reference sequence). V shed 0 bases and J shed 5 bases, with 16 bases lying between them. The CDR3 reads CATSRDWDGVLETQYF. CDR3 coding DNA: TGTGCCACCAGCAGAGATTGGGACGGCGTGTTGGAGACCCAGTACTTC. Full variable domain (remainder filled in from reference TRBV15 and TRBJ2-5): DAMVIQNPRYQVTQFGKPVTLSCSQTLNHNVMYWYQQKSSQAPKLLFHYYDKDFNNEADTPDNFQSRRPNTSFCFLDIRSPGLGDTAMYLCATSRDWDGVLETQYFGPGTRLLVL.

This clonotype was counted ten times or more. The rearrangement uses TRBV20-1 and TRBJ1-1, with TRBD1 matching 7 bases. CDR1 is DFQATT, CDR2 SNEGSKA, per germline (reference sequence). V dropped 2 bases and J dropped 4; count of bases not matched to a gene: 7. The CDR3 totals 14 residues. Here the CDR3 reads CSARSIGGGTEAFF. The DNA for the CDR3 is TGCAGTGCTAGATCGATAGGGGGCGGCACTGAAGCTTTCTTT.

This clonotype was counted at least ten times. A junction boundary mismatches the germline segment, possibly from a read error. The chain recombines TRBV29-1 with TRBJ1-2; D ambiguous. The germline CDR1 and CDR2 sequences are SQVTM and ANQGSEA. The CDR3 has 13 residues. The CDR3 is CSVQDTMNYGYTF. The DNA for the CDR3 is TGCAGCGTTCAAGATACAATGAACTATGGCTACACCTTC. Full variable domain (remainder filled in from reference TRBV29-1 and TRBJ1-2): SAVISQKPSRDICQRGTSLTIQCQVDSQVTMMFWYRQQPGQSLTLIATANQGSEATYESGFVIDKFPISRPNLTFSTLTVSNMSPEDSSIYLCSVQDTMNYGYTFGSGTRLTVV.

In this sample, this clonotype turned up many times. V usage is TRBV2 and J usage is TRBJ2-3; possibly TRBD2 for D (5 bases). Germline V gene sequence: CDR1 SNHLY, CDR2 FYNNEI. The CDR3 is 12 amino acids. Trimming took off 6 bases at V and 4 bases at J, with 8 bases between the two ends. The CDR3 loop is CASRSDSDTQYF. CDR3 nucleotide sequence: TGTGCCAGCAGGTCGGACTCAGATACGCAGTATTTT.

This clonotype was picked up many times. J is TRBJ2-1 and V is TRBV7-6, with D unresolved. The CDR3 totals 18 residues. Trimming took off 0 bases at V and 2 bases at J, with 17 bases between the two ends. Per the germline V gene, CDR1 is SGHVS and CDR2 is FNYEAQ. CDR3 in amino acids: CASSLAANRPLPYNEQFF. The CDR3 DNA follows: TGTGCCAGCAGCTTAGCGGCCAATCGGCCCCTTCCCTACAATGAGCAGTTCTTC.

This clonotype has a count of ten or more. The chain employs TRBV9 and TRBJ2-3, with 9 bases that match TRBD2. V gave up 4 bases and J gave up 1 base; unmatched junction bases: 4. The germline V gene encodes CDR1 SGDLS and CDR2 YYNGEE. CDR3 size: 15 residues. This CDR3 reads CASSPWTSGTDTQYF. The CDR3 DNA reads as TGTGCCAGCAGCCCCTGGACTAGCGGCACAGATACGCAGTATTTT.

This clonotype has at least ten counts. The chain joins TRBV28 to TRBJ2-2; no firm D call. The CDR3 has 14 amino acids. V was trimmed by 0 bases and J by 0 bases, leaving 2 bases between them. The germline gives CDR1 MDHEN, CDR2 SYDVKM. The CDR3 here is CASSLWSNTGELFF. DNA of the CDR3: TGTGCCAGCAGTTTATGGTCGAACACCGGGGAGCTGTTTTTT.

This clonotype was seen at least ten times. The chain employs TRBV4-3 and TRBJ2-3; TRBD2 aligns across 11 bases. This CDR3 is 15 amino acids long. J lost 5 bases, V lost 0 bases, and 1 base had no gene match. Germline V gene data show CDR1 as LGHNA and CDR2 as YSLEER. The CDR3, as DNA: TGCGCCAGCAGCCAAGAACTAGCGGGAGTAGATACGCAGTATTTT. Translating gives CASSQELAGVDTQYF.